Here is one T cell receptor (beta chain) with its context. Researchers defined stable Graves' hyperthyroidism as no ophthalmopathy progression within 18 months. Each diagnosis was grounded in clinical symptoms, serum thyroxine and TRAb, thyroid ultrasound, and orbital computed tomography. Extraction of PBMCs used 8 to 10 ml of fresh peripheral blood. This entry comes from a study of T cells in Graves' hyperthyroidism and ophthalmopathy. TCR beta CDR3 sequences were amplified from RNA transcripts. In the first-round RT-PCR of the TCR CDR3, the HTBI primer set was used. TCRdb analysed the multiplex PCR reads with MiXCR anew, one entry per CDR3 protein. The table lists fewer than 550,000 distinct CDR3 sequences, 15% to 18% of them singletons. CDR3 length: 15 residues. J lost 5 bases, V lost 3 bases, and 3 bases had no gene match. Germline CDR1 KGHSH, CDR2 LQKENI.

The sequence was obtained from a young woman with Graves' hyperthyroidism. Sequencing was done on a sample of blood. This chain links TRBV18 with TRBJ2-2, with TRBD1 matching over 10 bases. The CDR3 protein is CASSPGQGQTGELFF. The DNA for the CDR3 is TGTGCCAGCTCACCGGGACAGGGGCAAACCGGGGAGCTGTTTTTT.